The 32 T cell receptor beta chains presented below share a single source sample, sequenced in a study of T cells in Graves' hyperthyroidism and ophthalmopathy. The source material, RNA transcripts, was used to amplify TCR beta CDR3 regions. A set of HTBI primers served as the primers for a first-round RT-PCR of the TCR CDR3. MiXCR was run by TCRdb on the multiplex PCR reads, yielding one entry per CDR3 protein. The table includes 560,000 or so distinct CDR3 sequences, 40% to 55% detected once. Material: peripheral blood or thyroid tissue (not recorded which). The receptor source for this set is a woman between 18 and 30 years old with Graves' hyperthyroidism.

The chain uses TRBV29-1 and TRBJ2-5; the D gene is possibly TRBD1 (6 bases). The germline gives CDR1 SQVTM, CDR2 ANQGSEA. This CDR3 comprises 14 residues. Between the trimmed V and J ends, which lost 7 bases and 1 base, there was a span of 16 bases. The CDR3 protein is CSEGVGPLQETQYF. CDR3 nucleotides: TGCAGCGAGGGGGTGGGCCCCCTCCAAGAGACCCAGTACTTC.

The DNA for the CDR3 is TGTGCCAGCAGCTTGGGGGCTTCTAATGAAAAACTGTTTTTT. This gives the protein CASSLGASNEKLFF. The V call is TRBV7-9, the J call TRBJ1-4; a possible D gene is TRBD1 (6 bases). The germline V and J ends were trimmed by 3 bases and 3 bases, with 8 bases remaining between them. This CDR3 has 14 residues. The germline gives CDR1 SEHNR, CDR2 FQNEAQ (reference sequence).

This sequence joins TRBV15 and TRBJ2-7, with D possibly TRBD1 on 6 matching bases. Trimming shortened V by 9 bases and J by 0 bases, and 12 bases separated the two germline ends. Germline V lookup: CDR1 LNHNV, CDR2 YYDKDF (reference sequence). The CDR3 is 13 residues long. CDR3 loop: CATIEGVSYEQYF. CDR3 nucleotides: TGTGCCACGATCGAGGGGGTCTCCTACGAGCAGTACTTC.

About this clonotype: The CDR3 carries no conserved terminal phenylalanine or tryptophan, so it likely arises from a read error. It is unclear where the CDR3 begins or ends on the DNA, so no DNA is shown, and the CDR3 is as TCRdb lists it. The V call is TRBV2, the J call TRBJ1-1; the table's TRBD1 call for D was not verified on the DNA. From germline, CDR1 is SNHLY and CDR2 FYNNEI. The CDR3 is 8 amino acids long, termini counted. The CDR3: CASGGDSS.

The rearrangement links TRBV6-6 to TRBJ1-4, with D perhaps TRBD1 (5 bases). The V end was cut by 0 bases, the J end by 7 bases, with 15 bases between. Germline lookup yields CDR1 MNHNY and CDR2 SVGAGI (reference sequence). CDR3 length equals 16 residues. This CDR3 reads CASSYSSANRIEKLFF. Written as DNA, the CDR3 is TGTGCCAGCAGTTACTCTTCGGCGAACAGGATTGAAAAACTGTTTTTT.

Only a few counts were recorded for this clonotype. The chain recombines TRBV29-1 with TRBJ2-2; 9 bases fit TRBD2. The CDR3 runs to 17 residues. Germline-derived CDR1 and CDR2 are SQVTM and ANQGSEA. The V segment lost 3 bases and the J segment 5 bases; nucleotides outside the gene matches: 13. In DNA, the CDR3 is TGCAGCGTTGAGGAGTGGAAGGCGGGAGGGGGTACCGGGGAGCTGTTTTTT. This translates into CSVEEWKAGGGTGELFF.

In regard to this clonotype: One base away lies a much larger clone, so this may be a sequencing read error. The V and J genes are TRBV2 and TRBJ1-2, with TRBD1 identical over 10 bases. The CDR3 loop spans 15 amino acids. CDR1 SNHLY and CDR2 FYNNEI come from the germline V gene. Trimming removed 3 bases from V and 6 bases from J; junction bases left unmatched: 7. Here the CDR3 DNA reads TGTGCCAGCAGTGAGTTTACCGGGACAGGGGATGGCTACACCTTC. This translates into CASSEFTGTGDGYTF.

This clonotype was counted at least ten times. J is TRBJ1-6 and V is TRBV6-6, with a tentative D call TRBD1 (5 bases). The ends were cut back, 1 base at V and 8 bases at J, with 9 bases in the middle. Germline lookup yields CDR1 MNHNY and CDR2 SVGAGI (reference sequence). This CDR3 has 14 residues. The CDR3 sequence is CASSYLRDDSPLHF. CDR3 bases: TGTGCCAGCAGTTACTTACGGGACGATTCACCCCTCCACTTT.

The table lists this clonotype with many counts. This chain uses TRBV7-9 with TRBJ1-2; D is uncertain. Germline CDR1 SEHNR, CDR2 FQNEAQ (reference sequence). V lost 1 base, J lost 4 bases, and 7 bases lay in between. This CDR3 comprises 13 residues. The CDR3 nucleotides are TGTGCCAGCAGCTTAGGACGGAGCTATGGCTACACCTTC. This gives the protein CASSLGRSYGYTF.

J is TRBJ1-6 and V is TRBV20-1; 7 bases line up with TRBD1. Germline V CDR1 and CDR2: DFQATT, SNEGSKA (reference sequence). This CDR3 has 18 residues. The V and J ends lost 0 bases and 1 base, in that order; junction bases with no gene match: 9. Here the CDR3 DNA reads TGCAGTGCTAGAGATAGGGGGCAGGCGATGTCCTATAATTCACCCCTCCACTTT. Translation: CSARDRGQAMSYNSPLHF.

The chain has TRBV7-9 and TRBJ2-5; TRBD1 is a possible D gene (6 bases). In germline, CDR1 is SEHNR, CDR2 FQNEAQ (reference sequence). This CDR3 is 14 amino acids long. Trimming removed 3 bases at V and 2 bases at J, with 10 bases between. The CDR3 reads CASSFGTRQETQYF. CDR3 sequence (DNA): TGTGCCAGCAGCTTCGGGACACGTCAAGAGACCCAGTACTTC.

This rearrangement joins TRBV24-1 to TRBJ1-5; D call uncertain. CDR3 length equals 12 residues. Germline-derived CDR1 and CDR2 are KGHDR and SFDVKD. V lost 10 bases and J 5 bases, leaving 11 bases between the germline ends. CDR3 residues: CATEGRDQPQHF. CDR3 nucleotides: TGTGCCACAGAGGGTCGGGATCAGCCCCAGCATTTT.

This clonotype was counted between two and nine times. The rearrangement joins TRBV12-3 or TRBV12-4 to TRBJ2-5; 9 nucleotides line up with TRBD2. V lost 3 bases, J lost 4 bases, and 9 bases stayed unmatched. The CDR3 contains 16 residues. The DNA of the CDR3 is TGTGCCAGCAGTTTTTGGGCTAGCGGGACGGGAGAGACCCAGTACTTC. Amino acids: CASSFWASGTGETQYF.

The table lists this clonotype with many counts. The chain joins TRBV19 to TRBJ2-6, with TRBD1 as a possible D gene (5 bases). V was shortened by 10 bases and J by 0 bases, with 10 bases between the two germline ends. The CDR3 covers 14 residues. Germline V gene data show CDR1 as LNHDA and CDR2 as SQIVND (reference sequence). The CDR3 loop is CATDSYSGANVLTF. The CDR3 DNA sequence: TGTGCCACAGACAGTTACTCTGGGGCCAACGTCCTGACTTTC.

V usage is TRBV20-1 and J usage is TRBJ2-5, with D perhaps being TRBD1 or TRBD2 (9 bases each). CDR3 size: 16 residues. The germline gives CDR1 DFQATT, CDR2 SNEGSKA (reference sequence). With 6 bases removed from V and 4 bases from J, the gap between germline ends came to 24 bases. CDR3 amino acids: CSASDRGAGGPETQYF. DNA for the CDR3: TGCAGTGCAAGCGACAGGGGGGCGGGAGGGCCAGAGACCCAGTACTTC.

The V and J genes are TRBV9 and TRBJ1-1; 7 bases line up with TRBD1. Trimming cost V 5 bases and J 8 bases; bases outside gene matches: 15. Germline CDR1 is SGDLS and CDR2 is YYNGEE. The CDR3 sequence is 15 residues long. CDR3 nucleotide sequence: TGTGCCAGCAGATTGACAACAGGGGTTCCATCCGAAGCTTTCTTT. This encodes CASRLTTGVPSEAFF.

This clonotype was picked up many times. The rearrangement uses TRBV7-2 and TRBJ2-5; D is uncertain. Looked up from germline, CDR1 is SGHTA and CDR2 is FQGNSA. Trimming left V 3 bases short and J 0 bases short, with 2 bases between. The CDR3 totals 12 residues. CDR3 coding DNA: TGTGCCAGCAGCTTTGACCAAGAGACCCAGTACTTC. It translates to CASSFDQETQYF.

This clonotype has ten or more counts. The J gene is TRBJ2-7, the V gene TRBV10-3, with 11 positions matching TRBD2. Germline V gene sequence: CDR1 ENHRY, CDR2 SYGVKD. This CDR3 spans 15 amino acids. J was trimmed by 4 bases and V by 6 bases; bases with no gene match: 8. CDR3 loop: CAISLAGGLVYEQYF. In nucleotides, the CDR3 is TGTGCCATCAGCTTAGCGGGAGGGCTTGTATACGAGCAGTACTTC.

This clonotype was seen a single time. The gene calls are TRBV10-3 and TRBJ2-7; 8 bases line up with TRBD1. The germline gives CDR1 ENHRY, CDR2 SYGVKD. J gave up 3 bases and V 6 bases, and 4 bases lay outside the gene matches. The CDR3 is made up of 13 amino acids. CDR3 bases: TGTGCCATCAGGAACGGACAGGGCTACGAGCAGTACTTC. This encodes CAIRNGQGYEQYF.

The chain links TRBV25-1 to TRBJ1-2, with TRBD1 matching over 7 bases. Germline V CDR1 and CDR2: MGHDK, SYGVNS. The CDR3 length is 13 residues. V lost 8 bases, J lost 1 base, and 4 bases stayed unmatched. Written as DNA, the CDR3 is TGTGCCAGCCGGGACAGCTTTAACTATGGCTACACCTTC. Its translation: CASRDSFNYGYTF.

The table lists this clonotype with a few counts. The CDR3 loop reads CASSLYGRGNTEAFF. The CDR3 DNA sequence: TGTGCCAGCAGTTTATACGGCCGGGGAAACACTGAAGCTTTCTTT. V usage is TRBV25-1 and J usage is TRBJ1-1; D uncertain. CDR3 length: 15 residues. CDR1 and CDR2 (germline): MGHDK, SYGVNS. V lost 5 bases and J lost 2, with 15 bases in between.

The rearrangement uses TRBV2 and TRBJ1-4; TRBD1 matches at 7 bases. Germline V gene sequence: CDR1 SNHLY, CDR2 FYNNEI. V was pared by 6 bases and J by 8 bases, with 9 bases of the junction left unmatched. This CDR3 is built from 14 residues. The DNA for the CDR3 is TGTGCCAGCAGGGAGACAGGGCCGGGGGAAAAACTGTTTTTT. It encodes CASRETGPGEKLFF.

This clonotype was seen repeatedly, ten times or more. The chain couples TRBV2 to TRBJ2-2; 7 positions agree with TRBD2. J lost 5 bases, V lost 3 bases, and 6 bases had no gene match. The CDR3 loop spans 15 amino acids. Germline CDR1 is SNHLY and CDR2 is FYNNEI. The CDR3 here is CASSDGGRSTGELFF. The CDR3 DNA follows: TGTGCCAGCAGTGACGGCGGGAGATCAACCGGGGAGCTGTTTTTT.

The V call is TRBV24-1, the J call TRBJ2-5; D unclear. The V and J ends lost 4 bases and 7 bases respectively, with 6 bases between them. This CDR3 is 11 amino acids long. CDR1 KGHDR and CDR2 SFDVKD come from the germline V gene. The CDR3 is CATSDSGTQYF. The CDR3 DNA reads TGTGCCACCAGTGACTCCGGGACCCAGTACTTC.

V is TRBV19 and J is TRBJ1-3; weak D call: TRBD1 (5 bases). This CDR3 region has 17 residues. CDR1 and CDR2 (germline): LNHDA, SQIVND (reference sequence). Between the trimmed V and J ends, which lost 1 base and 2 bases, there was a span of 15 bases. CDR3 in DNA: TGTGCCAGTAGTATAGGGACCCCGGGACGGACTGGAAACACCATATATTTT. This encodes CASSIGTPGRTGNTIYF.

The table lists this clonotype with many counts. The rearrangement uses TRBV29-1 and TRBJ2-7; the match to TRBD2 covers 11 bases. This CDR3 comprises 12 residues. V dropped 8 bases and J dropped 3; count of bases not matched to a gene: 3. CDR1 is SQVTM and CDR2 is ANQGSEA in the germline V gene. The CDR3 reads CSYSGRDYEQYF. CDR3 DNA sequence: TGCAGCTATAGCGGGAGGGACTACGAGCAGTACTTC.

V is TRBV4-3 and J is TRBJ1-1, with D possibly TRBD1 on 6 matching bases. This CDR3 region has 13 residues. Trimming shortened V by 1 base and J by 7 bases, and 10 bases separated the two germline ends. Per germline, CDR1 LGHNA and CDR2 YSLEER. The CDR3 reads CASSQGGGYEAFF. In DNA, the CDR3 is TGCGCCAGCAGCCAAGGAGGGGGATATGAAGCTTTCTTT.

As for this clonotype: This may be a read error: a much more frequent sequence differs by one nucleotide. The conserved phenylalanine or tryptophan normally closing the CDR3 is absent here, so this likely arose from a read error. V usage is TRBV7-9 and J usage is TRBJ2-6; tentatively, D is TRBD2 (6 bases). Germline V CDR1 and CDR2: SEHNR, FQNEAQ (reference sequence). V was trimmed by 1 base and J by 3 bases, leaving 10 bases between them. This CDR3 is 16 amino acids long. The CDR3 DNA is TGTGCCAGCAGCTTAGACGGGAGTTTTGGGGCCAACGTCCTGACTCTC. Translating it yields CASSLDGSFGANVLTL.

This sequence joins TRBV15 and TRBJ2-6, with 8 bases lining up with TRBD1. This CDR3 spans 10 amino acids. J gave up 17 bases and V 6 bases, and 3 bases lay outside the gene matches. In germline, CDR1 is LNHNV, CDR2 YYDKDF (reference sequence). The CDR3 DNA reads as TGTGCCACCAGACCGGACAGGGTGACTTTC. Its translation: CATRPDRVTF.

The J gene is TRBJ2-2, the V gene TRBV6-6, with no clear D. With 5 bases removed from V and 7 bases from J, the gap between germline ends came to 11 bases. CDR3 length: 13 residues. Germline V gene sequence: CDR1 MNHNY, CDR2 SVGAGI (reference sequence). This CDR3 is CASSPAEDGELFF. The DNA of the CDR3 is TGTGCCAGCAGTCCCGCGGAAGACGGGGAGCTGTTTTTT.

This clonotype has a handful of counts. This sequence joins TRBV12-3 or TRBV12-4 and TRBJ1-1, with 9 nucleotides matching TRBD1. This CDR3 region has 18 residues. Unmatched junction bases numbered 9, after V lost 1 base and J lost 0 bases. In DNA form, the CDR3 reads TGTGCCAGCAGTTTAGGTCAACCGGGACAGGGTATGAACACTGAAGCTTTCTTT. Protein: CASSLGQPGQGMNTEAFF.

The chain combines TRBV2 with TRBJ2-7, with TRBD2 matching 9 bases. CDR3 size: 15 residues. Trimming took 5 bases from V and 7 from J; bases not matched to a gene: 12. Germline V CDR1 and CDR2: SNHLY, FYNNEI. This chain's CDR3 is CASSYRGGRAYEQYF. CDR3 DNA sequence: TGTGCCAGCAGTTACAGGGGCGGGAGGGCATATGAGCAGTACTTC.